The 23 T cell receptor beta chains reported below all come from one sample, sequenced in a study of identical twins. TCRdb fed the 5' RACE reads into MiXCR, producing one record per CDR3 protein. The sample holds 500,000 to 600,000 distinct CDR3 sequences, around 20% seen once. The same sample was also used in a study of T cells expressing NK-cell markers.

The specimen sequenced was CD4+ T cells sorted from blood. The receptors stem from a woman under 30 in good health.

The genes are TRBV6-2 or TRBV6-3 and TRBJ2-3; 12 positions match TRBD2. The germline gives CDR1 MNHEY, CDR2 SVGEGT. The CDR3 contains 17 residues. The trim removed 1 base at V and 2 bases at J, leaving 4 bases unmatched. CDR3 protein: CASSYYGLAGITDTQYF. DNA of the CDR3: TGTGCCAGCAGTTACTACGGACTAGCGGGGATCACAGATACGCAGTATTTT.

The V and J genes are TRBV29-1 and TRBJ2-2; possible D gene TRBD2, 5 bases. The V and J ends lost 4 bases and 2 bases respectively, with 8 bases between them. Per the germline V gene, CDR1 is SQVTM and CDR2 is ANQGSEA. The CDR3 runs 13 residues. CDR3 residues: CSVGLSNTGELFF. In nucleotides, the CDR3 is TGCAGCGTTGGACTATCCAACACCGGGGAGCTGTTTTTT.

In its sample, this clonotype was seen a few times. J is TRBJ1-2 and V is TRBV11-1; D is perhaps TRBD1 (5 bases). V shed 4 bases and J shed 3 bases, with 27 bases lying between them. Germline CDR1 is SGHAT and CDR2 is FQDESV (reference sequence). CDR3 length equals 19 residues. The CDR3 region is CASSSIPGGQQKGYYGYTF. The CDR3 DNA reads TGTGCCAGCAGCTCAATACCTGGGGGTCAACAAAAGGGATACTATGGCTACACCTTC.

This clonotype was seen more than once but under ten times. This chain connects TRBV24-1 to TRBJ1-2, with D tentatively TRBD1 (5 bases). V gave up 3 bases and J gave up 0 bases, with 7 bases separating them. The CDR3 extends over 14 amino acids. From germline, CDR1 is KGHDR and CDR2 SFDVKD. Here the CDR3 DNA reads TGTGCCACCAGTGATCAGGGATCTAACTATGGCTACACCTTC. It encodes CATSDQGSNYGYTF.

The V call is TRBV20-1, the J call TRBJ2-4, with TRBD1 identical over 8 bases. Germline loops: CDR1 DFQATT, CDR2 SNEGSKA (reference sequence). V lost 5 bases to trimming and J lost 7 bases; unmatched junction nucleotides: 7. This CDR3 is 13 amino acids long. CDR3 in amino acids: CSASFRGRNIQYF. CDR3 in DNA: TGCAGTGCTTCATTCAGGGGGCGGAACATTCAGTACTTC.

In this sample, this clonotype turned up a few times. V and J are TRBV30 and TRBJ2-1; D ambiguous. The V and J ends lost 4 bases and 7 bases respectively, with 17 bases between them. The CDR3 length is 14 residues. Germline CDR1 is GTSNPN and CDR2 is SVGIG (reference sequence). The CDR3 loop reads CAWTRMGLANEQFF. The CDR3, as DNA: TGTGCCTGGACACGCATGGGTCTCGCTAATGAGCAGTTCTTC. Filled out from reference TRBV30 and TRBJ2-1, the complete variable domain reads SQTIHQWPATLVQPVGSPLSLECTVEGTSNPNLYWYRQAAGRGLQLLFYSVGIGQISSEVPQNLSASRPQDRQFILSSKKLLLSDSGFYLCAWTRMGLANEQFFGPGTRLTVL.

The DNA of the CDR3 is TGTGCCCACTCCTTCGGGACAGGGTTGGCCGGGGAGCTGTTTTTT. Its protein product is CAHSFGTGLAGELFF. This chain uses TRBV10-3 with TRBJ2-2, with 9 bases matching TRBD1. The CDR3 has 15 amino acids. J lost 6 bases, V lost 11 bases, and 13 bases had no gene match. CDR1 and CDR2 from the germline V gene are ENHRY and SYGVKD.

This chain joins TRBV7-2 and TRBJ2-7; no firm D call. The germline V gene encodes CDR1 SGHTA and CDR2 FQGNSA. CDR3 length: 14 amino acids. The V end was cut by 1 base, the J end by 6 bases, with 13 bases between. DNA for the CDR3: TGTGCCAGCAGCTTAGGCCCGGCCGGGCTCGAGCAGTACTTC. Protein product: CASSLGPAGLEQYF.

This clonotype was detected a few times. CDR3 DNA: TGTGCCACCGCGGGAATTAGCGGGGGGGCTGGGTTCAAAAACATTCAGTACTTC. This sequence encodes CATAGISGGAGFKNIQYF. The chain joins TRBV10-3 to TRBJ2-4, with 11 bases lining up with TRBD2. Germline CDR1 and CDR2: ENHRY and SYGVKD. V lost 10 bases and J lost 3; bases outside the gene matches: 17. The CDR3 has 18 residues.

This clonotype was seen more than once but under ten times. The rearrangement uses TRBV15 and TRBJ2-3, with 7 bases aligning to TRBD2. V gave up 6 bases and J gave up 3 bases; unmatched junction bases: 6. The CDR3 sequence is 14 residues long. Germline V CDR1 and CDR2: LNHNV, YYDKDF (reference sequence). The DNA for the CDR3 is TGTGCCACCAGGCGGGAGTGGGAGACAGATACGCAGTATTTT. Protein: CATRREWETDTQYF.

This clonotype was recorded at least ten times. The genes are TRBV6-5 and TRBJ1-1; D ambiguous. Trimming removed 3 bases from V and 0 bases from J, with 5 bases in between. The CDR3 has 13 residues. Per germline, CDR1 MNHEY and CDR2 SVGAGI. CDR3 amino acids: CASSYRVNTEAFF. The CDR3 region has the DNA TGTGCCAGCAGTTATAGGGTGAACACTGAAGCTTTCTTT.

V and J are TRBV20-1 and TRBJ1-5; no firm D call. Trimming left V 0 bases short and J 4 bases short, with 10 bases between. Germline V CDR1 and CDR2: DFQATT, SNEGSKA (reference sequence). CDR3 length: 14 amino acids. The CDR3 protein is CSARDVTANQPQHF. CDR3 nucleotides: TGCAGTGCTAGAGATGTAACAGCTAATCAGCCCCAGCATTTT.

The CDR3 coding sequence is TGTGCCTACCAGGGCCCCAGCGCAGATACGCAGTATTTT. Its translation: CAYQGPSADTQYF. The chain has TRBV30 and TRBJ2-3; TRBD1 might be the D (5 bases). With 7 bases removed from V and 4 bases from J, the gap between germline ends came to 15 bases. Germline V gives CDR1 GTSNPN, CDR2 SVGIG (reference sequence). The CDR3 length is 13 residues.

The chain combines TRBV4-3 with TRBJ2-2; D gene ambiguous. Trimming took 4 bases from V and 6 from J, leaving 15 bases between them. Germline CDR1 and CDR2: LGHNA and YSLEER. CDR3 length: 15 amino acids. DNA of the CDR3: TGCGCCAGCAGCCGCCTTACATGGAATCCCGGGGAGCTGTTTTTT. It specifies CASSRLTWNPGELFF.

This chain connects TRBV28 to TRBJ1-2; tentatively, D is TRBD1 (5 bases). CDR1 is MDHEN, CDR2 SYDVKM, per germline. Trimming left V 6 bases short and J 4 bases short, with 9 bases between. There are 12 residues in the CDR3. The chain's CDR3 is CASSWGLYGYTF. The CDR3 coding sequence is TGTGCCAGCAGCTGGGGCCTCTATGGCTACACCTTC.

This clonotype appeared many times. V and J are TRBV20-1 and TRBJ2-1; TRBD2 is a possible D gene (6 bases). CDR1 DFQATT and CDR2 SNEGSKA come from the germline V gene (reference sequence). The ends were cut back, 0 bases at V and 7 bases at J, with 10 bases in the middle. This CDR3 region has 13 residues. The CDR3 DNA follows: TGCAGTGCTAGAGATCCTAGCGCGAATGAGCAGTTCTTC. Amino acid sequence: CSARDPSANEQFF.

This clonotype was seen ten or more times. V and J are TRBV20-1 and TRBJ2-7; 9 bases map to TRBD1. Germline V gene lookup returns CDR1 DFQATT and CDR2 SNEGSKA (reference sequence). The CDR3 totals 13 residues. Germline trimming cut 5 bases from V and 5 bases from J; bases unmatched to any gene: 7. The CDR3 is CSAPGQGHHEQYF. Written as DNA, the CDR3 is TGCAGTGCTCCGGGACAGGGCCACCACGAGCAGTACTTC.

This sequence joins TRBV2 and TRBJ2-1; 10 bases fit TRBD2. Germline loops: CDR1 SNHLY, CDR2 FYNNEI. The CDR3 spans 11 residues. The ends lost 8 bases at V and 10 bases at J; junction bases unmatched: 2. DNA of the CDR3: TGTGCCAGCGGGGGACTAGCGGAGCAGTTCTTC. It encodes CASGGLAEQFF.

This clonotype was counted only a few times. V is TRBV5-1 and J is TRBJ1-3, with D possibly TRBD1 on 5 matching bases. Deletions cut 2 bases from V and 2 bases from J, with 11 bases between. This CDR3 is 15 amino acids long. Looked up from germline, CDR1 is SGHRS and CDR2 is YFSETQ. The CDR3 is CASSFLGTTGNTIYF. CDR3 DNA sequence: TGCGCCAGCAGCTTCCTGGGGACGACTGGAAACACCATATATTTT. Variable domain in full (rest from reference TRBV5-1 and TRBJ1-3): KAGVTQTPRYLIKTRGQQVTLSCSPISGHRSVSWYQQTPGQGLQFLFEYFSETQRNKGNFPGRFSGRQFSNSRSEMNVSTLELGDSALYLCASSFLGTTGNTIYFGEGSWLTVV.

This clonotype was seen a handful of times. This chain uses TRBV20-1 with TRBJ2-3; no reliable D call. Per germline, CDR1 DFQATT and CDR2 SNEGSKA (reference sequence). The CDR3 is 12 residues long. V was pared by 5 bases and J by 9 bases, with 15 bases between. For the CDR3, the DNA is TGCAGTGCTCTCGGACCCGGTGGCACGCAGTATTTT. It is translated as CSALGPGGTQYF.

This clonotype occurred once. The chain joins TRBV6-5 to TRBJ1-2; no clear D. CDR1 and CDR2 from the germline V gene are MNHEY and SVGAGI. The V and J ends lost 6 bases and 7 bases respectively, with 12 bases between them. The CDR3 totals 12 residues. CDR3: CASRPPQGGYTF. The CDR3, as DNA: TGTGCCAGCAGGCCCCCCCAAGGTGGCTACACCTTC.

CDR3 loop: CSAHPLAGGNLSSYNEQFF. CDR3 coding DNA: TGCAGTGCTCACCCCCTAGCGGGGGGTAACCTTAGCTCCTACAATGAGCAGTTCTTC. The V gene is TRBV20-1, the J gene TRBJ2-1; 11 bases map to TRBD2. Trimming took 5 bases from V and 0 from J; bases not matched to a gene: 15. In germline, CDR1 is DFQATT, CDR2 SNEGSKA (reference sequence). This CDR3 is built from 19 residues.

This clonotype appeared many times. The CDR3 here is CASTFFTGYDEQFF. DNA for the CDR3: TGTGCCAGCACCTTTTTTACAGGGTATGATGAGCAGTTCTTC. The J gene is TRBJ2-1, the V gene TRBV2, with D perhaps TRBD1 (6 bases). The CDR3 contains 14 residues. Germline CDR1 SNHLY, CDR2 FYNNEI. The V and J ends lost 7 bases and 8 bases respectively, with 18 bases between them.